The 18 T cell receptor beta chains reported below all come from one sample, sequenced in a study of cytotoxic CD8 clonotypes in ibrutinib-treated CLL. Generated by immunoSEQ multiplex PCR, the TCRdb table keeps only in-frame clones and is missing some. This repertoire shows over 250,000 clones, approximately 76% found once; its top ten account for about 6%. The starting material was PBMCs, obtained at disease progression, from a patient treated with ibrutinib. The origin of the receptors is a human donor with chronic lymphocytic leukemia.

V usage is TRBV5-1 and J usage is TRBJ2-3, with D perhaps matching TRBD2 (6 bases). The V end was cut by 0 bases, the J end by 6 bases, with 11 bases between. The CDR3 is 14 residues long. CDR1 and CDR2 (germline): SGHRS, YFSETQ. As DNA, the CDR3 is TGCGCCAGCAGCTTGGACGGGAGATCGGATACGCAGTATTTT. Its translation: CASSLDGRSDTQYF.

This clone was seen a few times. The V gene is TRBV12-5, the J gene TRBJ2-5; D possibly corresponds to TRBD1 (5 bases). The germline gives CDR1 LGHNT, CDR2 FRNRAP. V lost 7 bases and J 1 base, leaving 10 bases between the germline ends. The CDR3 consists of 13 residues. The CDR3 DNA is TGTGCTAGTGCAAGGGGTAGCCAAGAGACCCAGTACTTC. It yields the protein CASARGSQETQYF. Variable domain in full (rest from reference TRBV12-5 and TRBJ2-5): DARVTQTPRHKVTEMGQEVTMRCQPILGHNTVFWYRQTMMQGLELLAYFRNRAPLDDSGMPKDRFSAEMPDATLATLKIQPSEPRDSAVYFCASARGSQETQYFGPGTRLLVL.

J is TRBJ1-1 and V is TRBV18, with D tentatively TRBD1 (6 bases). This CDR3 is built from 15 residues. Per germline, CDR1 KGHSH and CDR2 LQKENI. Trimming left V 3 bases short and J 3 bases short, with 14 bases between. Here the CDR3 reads CASSPNGQGHTEAFF. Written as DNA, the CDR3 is TGTGCCAGCTCACCGAACGGGCAGGGGCACACTGAAGCTTTCTTT.

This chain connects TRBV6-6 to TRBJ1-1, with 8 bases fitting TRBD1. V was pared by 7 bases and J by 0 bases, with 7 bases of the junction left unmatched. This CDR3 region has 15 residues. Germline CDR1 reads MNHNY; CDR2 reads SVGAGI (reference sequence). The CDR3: CASIMDRALNTEAFF. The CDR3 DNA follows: TGTGCCAGCATTATGGACAGGGCTTTGAACACTGAAGCTTTCTTT.

The CDR3: CASSEQGNEQYF. In DNA form, the CDR3 reads TGTGCCAGCAGTGAACAGGGAAACGAGCAGTACTTC. This sequence joins TRBV6-1 and TRBJ2-7, with D tentatively TRBD1 (5 bases). Trimming took 2 bases from V and 5 from J, leaving 7 bases between them. CDR1 is MNHNS and CDR2 is SASEGT in the germline V gene. The CDR3 contains 12 residues.

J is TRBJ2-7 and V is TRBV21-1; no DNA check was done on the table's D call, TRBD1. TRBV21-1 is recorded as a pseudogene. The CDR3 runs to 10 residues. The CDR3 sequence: CASRSREQYF. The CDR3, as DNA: TGTGCCAGCAGAAGCAGGGAGCAGTACTTC.

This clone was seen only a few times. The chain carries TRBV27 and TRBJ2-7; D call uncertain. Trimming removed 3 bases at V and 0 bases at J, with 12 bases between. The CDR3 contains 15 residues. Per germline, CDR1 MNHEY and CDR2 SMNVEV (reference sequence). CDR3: CASSLAGQASYEQYF. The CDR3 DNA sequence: TGTGCCAGCAGTTTGGCCGGGCAGGCCTCCTACGAGCAGTACTTC.

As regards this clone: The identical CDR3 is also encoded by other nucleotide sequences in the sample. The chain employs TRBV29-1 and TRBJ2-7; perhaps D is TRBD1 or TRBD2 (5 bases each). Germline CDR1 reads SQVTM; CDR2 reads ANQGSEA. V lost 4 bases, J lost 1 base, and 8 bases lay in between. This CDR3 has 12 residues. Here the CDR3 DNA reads TGCAGCGTTGCAGGGAGTTCCTACGAGCAGTACTTC. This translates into CSVAGSSYEQYF.

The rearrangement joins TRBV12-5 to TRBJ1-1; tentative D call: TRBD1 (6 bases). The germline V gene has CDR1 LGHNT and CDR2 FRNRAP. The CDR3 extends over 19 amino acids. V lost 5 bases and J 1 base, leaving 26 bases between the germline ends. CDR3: CASGRGPQGAFIGNTEAFF. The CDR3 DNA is TGTGCTAGTGGTCGTGGCCCACAGGGAGCCTTTATTGGGAACACTGAAGCTTTCTTT.

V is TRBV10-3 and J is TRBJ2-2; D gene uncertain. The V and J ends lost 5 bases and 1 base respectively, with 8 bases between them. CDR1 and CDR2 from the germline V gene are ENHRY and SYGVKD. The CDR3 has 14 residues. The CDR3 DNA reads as TGTGCCATCAGTCTGGGAATGAACACCGGGGAGCTGTTTTTT. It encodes CAISLGMNTGELFF.

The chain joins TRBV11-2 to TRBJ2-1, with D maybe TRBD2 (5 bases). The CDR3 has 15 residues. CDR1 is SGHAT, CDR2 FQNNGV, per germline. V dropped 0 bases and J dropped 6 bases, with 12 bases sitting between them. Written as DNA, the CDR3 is TGTGCCAGCAGCTTAGATGTTGGGAGAGGCAATGAGCAGTTCTTC. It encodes CASSLDVGRGNEQFF.

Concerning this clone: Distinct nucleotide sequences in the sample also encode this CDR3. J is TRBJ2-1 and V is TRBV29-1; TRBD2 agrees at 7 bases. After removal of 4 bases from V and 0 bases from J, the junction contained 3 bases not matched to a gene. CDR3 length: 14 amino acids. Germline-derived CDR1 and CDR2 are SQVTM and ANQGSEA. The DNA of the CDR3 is TGCAGCGTTGCGGGGGGTAGCTCCTACAATGAGCAGTTCTTC. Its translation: CSVAGGSSYNEQFF.

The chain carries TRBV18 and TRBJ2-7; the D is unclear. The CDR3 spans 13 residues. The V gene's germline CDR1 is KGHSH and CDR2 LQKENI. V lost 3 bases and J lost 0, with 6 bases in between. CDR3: CASSPSSSYEQYF. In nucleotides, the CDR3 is TGTGCCAGCTCACCTTCGTCCTCCTACGAGCAGTACTTC. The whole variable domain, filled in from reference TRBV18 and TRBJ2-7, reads NAGVMQNPRHLVRRRGQEARLRCSPMKGHSHVYWYRQLPEEGLKFMVYLQKENIIDESGMPKERFSAEFPKEGPSILRIQQVVRGDSAAYFCASSPSSSYEQYFGPGTRLTVT.

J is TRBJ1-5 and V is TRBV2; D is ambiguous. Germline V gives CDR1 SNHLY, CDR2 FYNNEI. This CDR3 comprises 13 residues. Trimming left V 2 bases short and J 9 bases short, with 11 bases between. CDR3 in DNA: TGTGCCAGCAGTGAAACCTCCGGGCTGCCCCAGCATTTT. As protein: CASSETSGLPQHF.

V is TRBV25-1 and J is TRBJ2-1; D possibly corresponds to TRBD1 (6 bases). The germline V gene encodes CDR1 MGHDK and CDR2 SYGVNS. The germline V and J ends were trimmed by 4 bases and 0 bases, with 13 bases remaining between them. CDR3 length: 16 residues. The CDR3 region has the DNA TGTGCCAGCAGTGGATGGACAGTTTACTCCTACAATGAGCAGTTCTTC. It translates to CASSGWTVYSYNEQFF. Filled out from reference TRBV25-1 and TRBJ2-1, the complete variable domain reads EADIYQTPRYLVIGTGKKITLECSQTMGHDKMYWYQQDPGMELHLIHYSYGVNSTEKGDLSSESTVSRIRTEHFPLTLESARPSHTSQYLCASSGWTVYSYNEQFFGPGTRLTVL.

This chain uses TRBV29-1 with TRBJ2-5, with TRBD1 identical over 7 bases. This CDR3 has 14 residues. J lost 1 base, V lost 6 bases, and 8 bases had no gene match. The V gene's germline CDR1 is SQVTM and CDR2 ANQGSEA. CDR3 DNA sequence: TGCAGCGTGAAGGGACAGCTCCTCCAAGAGACCCAGTACTTC. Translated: CSVKGQLLQETQYF.

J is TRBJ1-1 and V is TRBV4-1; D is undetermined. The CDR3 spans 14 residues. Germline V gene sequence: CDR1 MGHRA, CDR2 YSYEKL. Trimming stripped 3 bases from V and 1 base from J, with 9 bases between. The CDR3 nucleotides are TGCGCCAGCAGCCACAGGCGGAGGAACACTGAAGCTTTCTTT. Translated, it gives CASSHRRRNTEAFF.

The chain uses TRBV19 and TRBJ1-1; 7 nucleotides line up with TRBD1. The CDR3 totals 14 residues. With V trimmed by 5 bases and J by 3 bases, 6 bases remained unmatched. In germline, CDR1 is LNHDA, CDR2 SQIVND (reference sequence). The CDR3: CASSSGTDYTEAFF. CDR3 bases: TGTGCCAGTAGTTCCGGGACAGACTACACTGAAGCTTTCTTT.